One TCR beta chain is described in this entry. This clone occurred once. The clone's antigen remains unknown. The record has no base qualities; no much larger clone is one base away. This entry belongs to a study of cytomegalovirus exposure and HLA in healthy donors listed by TCRdb under 2017. Regarding the complete study: According to an earlier analysis of several hundred of the donors, about 170 million T cells yielded 95 million to 140 million unique TCR beta sequences and more than 250 Gb of sequence data. About 280 gigabases of sequencing data and 78 million or so unique TCR sequences were included in an early release covering over 600 HLA-typed donors. Among the roughly 400 genotyped donors, around 81% belonged to the genetic ancestry cluster associated with self-reported Caucasian donors. The study aimed to test whether signatures of past pathogen exposure could be identified by cataloging public T cell receptors. The T cell repertoires of some 670 subjects were profiled by immunosequencing and related to cytomegalovirus serostatus. In addition to the first cohort of 666 subjects, a separate validation cohort of around 110 different subjects was used. To predict cytomegalovirus infection status, the study combined high-throughput TCR immunosequencing, statistical association of individual TCRs with disease status, and machine learning. In a later analysis, previously published TCR beta repertoires from 550 to 700 donors were re-analyzed and high-resolution HLA genotyping was added so that TCR occurrence patterns could be studied. Rather than drawing on any new phenotypic data, the later analysis identified candidate immune exposures from TCR beta sequences and the way those sequences occurred across donors. To decide whether each TCR beta V gene segment behaved as functional or pseudogenic, an earlier analysis of approximately 590 of the donors relied on high-throughput TCR beta sequencing. Alongside the repertoire data, information on donor age, sex, ethnicity and CMV serostatus was compiled. In a later genetic analysis, genome-wide SNP genotypes for 398 of the 666 donors were used, and that subset was treated as a discovery cohort. Every discovery cohort repertoire had been produced on one sequencing platform. Both class I and class II loci were covered by HLA typing, at four-digit resolution. The number of donors typed differed by locus, with 629-630 for A, B, C, DRB1 and DQB1, around 500 for DQA1, 600 to 610 for DPA1, and over 400 for DPB1. Five DR-DQ haplotypes were treated as single units for association and clustering because of strong linkage in the cohort. On average, 235,054 unique TCR beta nucleotide sequences were sequenced per donor among a few hundred genotyped donors of the cohort, with roughly a sixth of those sequences being non-productive. The paper's findings and limits, for the study overall: The earlier analysis of approximately 540 of the donors excluded approximately 17 rarely observed V segments, including chromosome 9 orphons, because counts were too low. Compared with the approximately 670-donor mean, donors in an Asian-associated ancestry cluster had fewer N-insertions in productive TCRs, according to a later genetic analysis. An association between a missense DCLRE1C variant and V-gene and J-gene trimming of TCR beta chains was found in a later genetic analysis and replicated in an independent cohort. When HLA alleles, especially DR and DQ, strongly co-occurred, attributing TCR associations to individual alleles was difficult. Because some donors lacked HLA typing at each locus, the association tests relied only on the typed subset. In an earlier analysis of 587 of the donors, most TCR beta V segments appeared in productive rearrangements about 87% or about 30% of the time, broadly matching IMGT annotations. Correlated functional status among segregating V segments might reflect linkage disequilibrium, but an unknown experimental factor could not be ruled out. Only TCR beta chains were sequenced in this cohort, and the absence of alpha or paired-chain data limited detectable features. A total of 150 or so TCR beta chains were listed by the study as associated with cytomegalovirus. In a later analysis, the rate of TCR association differed among HLA loci, with DRB1 alleles having the most associated TCRs and HLA-C alleles having the fewest. Cytomegalovirus status was reported to be diagnosed by the classifier with high specificity and sensitivity in both the original and validation cohorts. According to the authors, the approach could potentially be generalized to other disease states and immunological phenotypes. A further reported finding was that TCR beta sequences accurately predicted the HLA-A and HLA-B alleles for most subjects in the first cohort. Sequencing depth was assumed to be roughly uniform across donors in the presence/absence analyses, though that assumption may not hold. Three of the identified cytomegalovirus-associated TCR beta chains were confirmed in vitro to be specific for cytomegalovirus antigens. The only immune exposure information available for the cohort was CMV serostatus. In a later analysis, most CMV-associated TCR beta chains were found to appear HLA-restricted, with HLA associations seemingly driven largely by CMV exposure. Across donors, most TCR sequences were observed very rarely, whereas some public TCRs were present in many individuals. A cluster of highly shared sequence variants was judged likely to be a technical artifact of the sequencing pipeline. In a later analysis, 16,951 TCR beta sequences were associated with specific HLA alleles at a false discovery rate of 0.05. A later analysis found that HLA-associated TCR beta chains were more clonally expanded and had lower generation probabilities than equally common non-associated chains. A later analysis reported that several top co-occurrence clusters appeared linked to parvovirus B19, influenza, CMV and Epstein-Barr virus.

The cohort was made up of about 670 healthy bone marrow donors. At the time of sampling, every cohort member was nominally healthy, though immune exposures that went unrecorded were likely present. The donor was CMV seronegative and was included in the group of 352 seronegative cohort members. Each donor provided a peripheral blood sample, and peripheral blood mononuclear cells were used for TCR beta sequencing. The Qiagen DNeasy Blood Extraction Kit was used to extract genomic DNA from the blood cell samples. The protocol used for the library was the immunoSEQ multiplex PCR assay. For the multiplex PCR, a mixture combining 60 forward primers for TCR Vbeta segments and 13 reverse primers for TCR Jbeta segments was used. The CDR3 region of rearranged TCR beta genes was amplified from genomic DNA by a multiplex PCR assay. On the Illumina HiSeq System, the amplified TCR beta libraries were sequenced as 87-base-pair reads. The authors' pipeline ran thus. A later analysis tallied roughly 80 million unique TCR beta chains across the 700 or so repertoires, and approximately 12 million of those chains were shared by two or more donors. A nearest-neighbor algorithm error-corrected the raw reads and collapsed the reads into unique sequences, merging closely related sequences to remove PCR and sequencing errors. CDR3 sequences were aligned to IMGT reference sequences to assign V, D and J gene segments. For a sequence to be retained, at least a six-nucleotide match to both a V gene segment and a J gene segment was required. A rearrangement was called productive if the CDR3 had no stop codons and remained in frame with V and J, and every other rearrangement was called non-productive. Following IMGT convention, CDR3 was defined as the stretch from the second conserved V-encoded cysteine up to the conserved J-encoded phenylalanine. In an earlier analysis of some 550 of the donors, sequences lacking an unambiguous match to a single V gene segment were excluded. An earlier analysis of a few hundred of the donors classified V segments as functional when productive rearrangements were above 56.7% and as segregating when the standard deviation between donors was above 5%. A statistical classification framework was built for diagnosing cytomegalovirus status from the catalog of TCR beta chain sequences. V and J gene assignment, in a later analysis, came from comparing TCR nucleotide sequences with IMGT/GENE-DB human TR gene sequences. The TCRdist pipeline was used in a later analysis to assign CDR3 sequences and most-parsimonious VDJ recombination scenarios. In a later analysis, every TCR beta chain was defined by the combination of its CDR3 amino acid sequence and its V-gene family, and reads without a unique V-gene family were dropped. As a way to deal with suspected cross-contamination and a sequencing artifact, a later analysis dropped approximately 590 nucleotide sequences that were highly shared and had low generation probability. In a later analysis, a clonal expansion index for each public chain was calculated from normalized within-repertoire ranks of inferred template counts. In a later analysis, generation probabilities were computed with a VDJ recombination model fitted to out-of-frame rearrangements, and the resulting probabilities were checked against IGoR. Hypergeometric tests were used in a later analysis to score TCR-TCR, TCR-HLA and TCR-CMV co-occurrence, with a repertoire-size bias correction applied to the TCR pairs. In a later analysis, false discovery rates were estimated by permuting HLA or CMV assignments 20 times. In a later analysis, co-occurring TCRs were grouped using DBSCAN, and TCRdist sequence similarity was added for clustering within HLA-allele-positive subsets. Repertoires with fewer than 30,000 or more than 120,000 public chains, plus five repertoires with anomalous nucleotide sharing, were excluded from co-occurrence clustering. The clones in this table, taken by TCRdb from immuneACCESS, are in-frame only. Not every clone is retained; where verified, under half of the shortfall comes from an unresolved V gene, and the cause of the rest is unknown. V and J calls and clone size are those listed in that table; D and trimming were worked out from the DNA. The sample profile shows some 60,000 clones; approximately 80% of them were found once. The leading ten clones occupy approximately 1.5% of the sample.

This TCR came from a man aged 35 to 55 in good health and CMV-seronegative. Sample: PBMCs.

CDR3 loop: CAFGTGGINEKLFF. The base sequence is TGTGCCTTCGGGACAGGGGGCATAAATGAAAAACTGTTTTTT. Recombination connected TRBV30 to TRBJ1-4; 12 middle bases align to TRBD1. Trimming removed 7 bases from V and 5 bases from J; the gene matches leave 5 bases unexplained. The CDR3 sequence holds 14 residues, the cysteine and phenylalanine included. Kept here is only the CDR3 DNA, which spans 42 bases and is read in frame from base 1. CDR1 and CDR2, per the germline V gene (reference sequence), are GTSNPN and SVGIG.